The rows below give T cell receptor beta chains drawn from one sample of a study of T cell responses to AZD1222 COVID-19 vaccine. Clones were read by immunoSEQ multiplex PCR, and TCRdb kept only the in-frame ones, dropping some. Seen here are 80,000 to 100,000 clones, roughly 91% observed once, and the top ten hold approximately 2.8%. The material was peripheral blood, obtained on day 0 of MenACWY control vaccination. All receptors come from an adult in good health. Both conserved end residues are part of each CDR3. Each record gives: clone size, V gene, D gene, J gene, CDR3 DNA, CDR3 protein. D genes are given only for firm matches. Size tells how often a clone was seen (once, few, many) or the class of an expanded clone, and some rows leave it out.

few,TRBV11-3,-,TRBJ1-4,TGTGCCAGCAGCTTAGTATCCGGGGGCGTTGGTGAAAAACTGTTTTTT,CASSLVSGGVGEKLFF
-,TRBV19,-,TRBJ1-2,TGTGCCAGTAGTATAACCTCCACAGCCACTAACTATGGCTACACCTTC,CASSITSTATNYGYTF
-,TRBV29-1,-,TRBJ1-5,TGCAGCGCCACAGGGTCGGAGGATCAGCCCCAGCATTTT,CSATGSEDQPQHF
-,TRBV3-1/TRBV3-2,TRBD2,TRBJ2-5,TGTGCCAGCAGCCAACGTGGGGCGGGGGATCAAGAGACCCAGTACTTC,CASSQRGAGDQETQYF
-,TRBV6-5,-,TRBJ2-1,TGTGCCAGCAGCCACCAGGGTTCCTACAATGAGCAGTTCTTC,CASSHQGSYNEQFF
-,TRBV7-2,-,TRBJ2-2,TGTGCCAGCAGCCGGAACGAGCGGCTGAACACCGGGGAGCTGTTTTTT,CASSRNERLNTGELFF
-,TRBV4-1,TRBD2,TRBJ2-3,TGCGCCAGCAGCCAAGATCCCCCGGGGGGGCTCACAGATACGCAGTATTTT,CASSQDPPGGLTDTQYF
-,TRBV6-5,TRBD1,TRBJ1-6,TGTGCCAGCAGTTACGGGACGGGACAGGGGAATTCACCCCTCCACTTT,CASSYGTGQGNSPLHF
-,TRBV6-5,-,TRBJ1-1,TGTGCCAGCAGTTACGGACGACTGTTGAACACTGAAGCTTTCTTT,CASSYGRLLNTEAFF
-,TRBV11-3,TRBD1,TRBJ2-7,TGTGCCAGCAGCTCCGTCGACAGGGTTGAGCAGTACTTC,CASSSVDRVEQYF
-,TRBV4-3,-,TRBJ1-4,TGCGCCAGCAGCTGGGGGGCGGGTGAAAAACTGTTTTTT,CASSWGAGEKLFF
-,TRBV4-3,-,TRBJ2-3,TGCGCCAGCAGCCAGGCTGGCACAGATACGCAGTATTTT,CASSQAGTDTQYF
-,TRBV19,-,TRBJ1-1,TGTGCCAGTAGTATCGGCCAGCTGAACACTGAAGCTTTCTTT,CASSIGQLNTEAFF
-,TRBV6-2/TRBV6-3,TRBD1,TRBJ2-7,TGTGCCAGCAGTTACCGGACAGGCGAGCAGTACTTC,CASSYRTGEQYF
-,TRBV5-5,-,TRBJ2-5,TGTGCCAGCAGCCCGACAGTGCGGGAAGAGACCCAGTACTTC,CASSPTVREETQYF
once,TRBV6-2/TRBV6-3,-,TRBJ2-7,TGTGCCAGCAGTCCCCCCCGGGGAAGAAGCTACGAGCAGTACTTC,CASSPPRGRSYEQYF
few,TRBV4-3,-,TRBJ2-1,TGCGCCAGCAGCCAAGAGACCGCCCTGGGCCTACGCAATGAGCAGTTCTTC,CASSQETALGLRNEQFF
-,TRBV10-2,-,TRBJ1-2,TGCGCCAGCAGTGACAGGGTATATGGCTACACCTTC,CASSDRVYGYTF
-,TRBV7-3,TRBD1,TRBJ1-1,TGTGCCAGCAGCTCTGACAGGGCTACTGAAGCTTTCTTT,CASSSDRATEAFF
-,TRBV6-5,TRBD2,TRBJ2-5,TGTGCCAGCGCGGGGGGAGAGACCCAGTACTTC,CASAGGETQYF
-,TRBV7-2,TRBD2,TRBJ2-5,TGTGCCAGCACTCGGGAGGGCAGGACCCAGTACTTC,CASTREGRTQYF
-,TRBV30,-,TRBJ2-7,TGTGCCTGGATGGAACCTTACGAGCAGTACTTC,CAWMEPYEQYF
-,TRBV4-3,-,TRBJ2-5,TGCGCCAGCAGCCAACGCGGCGGAGAGACCCAGTACTTC,CASSQRGGETQYF
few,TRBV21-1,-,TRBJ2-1,TGTGCCAGCACTCCCCCCGAGCTAGCGGACTCCTACAATGAGCAGTTCTTC,CASTPPELADSYNEQFF
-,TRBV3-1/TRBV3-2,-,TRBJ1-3,TGTGCCAGCAGCCAAGATCGCCCAGGATACTCTGGAAACACCATATATTTT,CASSQDRPGYSGNTIYF
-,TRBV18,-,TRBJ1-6,TGTGCCAGCTCACCTTCTATGCCAGGGAATAATTCACCCCTCCACTTT,CASSPSMPGNNSPLHF
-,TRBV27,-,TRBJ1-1,TGTGCCAGCAGTTTAGATTTGGGGGTCACTGAAGCTTTCTTT,CASSLDLGVTEAFF
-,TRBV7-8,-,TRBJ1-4,TGTGCCAGCAGCTTACCCAGGGGCGGCGAAAAACTGTTTTTT,CASSLPRGGEKLFF
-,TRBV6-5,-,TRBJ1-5,TGTGCCAGCAGTTATCTCGGGGAAGCTGGCCAGCCCCAGCATTTT,CASSYLGEAGQPQHF
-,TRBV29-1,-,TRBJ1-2,TGCAGCAGCCAAGAGGCCAGCTATGGCTACACCTTC,CSSQEASYGYTF
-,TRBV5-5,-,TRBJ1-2,TGTGCCAGCAGCTCCTCCGGGGGATCTAACTATGGCTACACCTTC,CASSSSGGSNYGYTF
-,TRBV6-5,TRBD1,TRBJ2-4,TGTGCCAGCAGTCCCGGGACAGGGCTCATTCAGTACTTC,CASSPGTGLIQYF
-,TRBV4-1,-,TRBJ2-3,TGCGCCAGCAGCCAAGAAATAAGGGTTACCACAGATACGCAGTATTTT,CASSQEIRVTTDTQYF
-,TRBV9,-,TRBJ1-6,TGTGCCAGCAGCTCAGACAGTAGGAATTCACCCCTCCACTTT,CASSSDSRNSPLHF
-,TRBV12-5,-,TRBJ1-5,TGTGCTAGTGGTTTGGTCCTCCGGAGGGGAGAACAGCCCCAGCATTTT,CASGLVLRRGEQPQHF
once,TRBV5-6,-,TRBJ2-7,TGTGCCAGCAGCTTGGGGCTAGCTCTCTCCTCCTACGAGCAGTACTTC,CASSLGLALSSYEQYF
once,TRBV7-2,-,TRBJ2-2,TGTGCCAGCAGCCCCGGAGAGGGCATCGGGGAGCTGTTTTTT,CASSPGEGIGELFF
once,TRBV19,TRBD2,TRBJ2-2,TGTGCCAGTAGTATAGATCTGACTAGCGGGGGCATAACCGGGGAGCTGTTTTTT,CASSIDLTSGGITGELFF
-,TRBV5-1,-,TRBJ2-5,TGCGCCAGCATGGACAGCCCCCAAGAGACCCAGTACTTC,CASMDSPQETQYF
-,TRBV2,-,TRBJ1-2,TGTGCCAGCAGGGCGGCGGGGGACTATGGCTACACCTTC,CASRAAGDYGYTF
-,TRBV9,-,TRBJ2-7,TGTGCCAGCAGCGTAGATCCTTGGGCAACCATTAACTACGAGCAGTACTTC,CASSVDPWATINYEQYF
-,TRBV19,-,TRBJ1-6,TGTGCCAGTAGTATAGCAGGGGTGGGTAATTCACCCCTCCACTTT,CASSIAGVGNSPLHF
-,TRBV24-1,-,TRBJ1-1,TGTGCCACCAGTGATCCGAGGGACACTGAAGCTTTCTTT,CATSDPRDTEAFF
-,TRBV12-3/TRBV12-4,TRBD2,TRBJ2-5,TGTGCCAGCAGGGCTAGCGGGGAAGAGACCCAGTACTTC,CASRASGEETQYF
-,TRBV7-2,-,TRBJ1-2,TGTGCCAGCAGCTTAGGGATGGGGAACTATGGCTACACCTTC,CASSLGMGNYGYTF
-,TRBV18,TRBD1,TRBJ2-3,TGTGCCAGCTCCCTCTTCCTCTCCGACAGGGCGGACACAGATACGCAGTATTTT,CASSLFLSDRADTDTQYF
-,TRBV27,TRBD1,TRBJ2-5,TGTGCCAGCAGTTCCTCCGGGACAGGGGGTTGGGAGACCCAGTACTTC,CASSSSGTGGWETQYF
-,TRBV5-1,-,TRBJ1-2,TGCGCCAGCAGCTTGCGGCAGAGCCCTAACTATGGCTACACCTTC,CASSLRQSPNYGYTF
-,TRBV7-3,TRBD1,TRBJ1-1,TGTGCCAGCAGCGTAGGGGGCATAAACACTGAAGCTTTCTTT,CASSVGGINTEAFF
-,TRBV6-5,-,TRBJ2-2,TGTGCCAGCAGCCATACACTCATGAACACCGGGGAGCTGTTTTTT,CASSHTLMNTGELFF
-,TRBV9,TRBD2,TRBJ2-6,TGTGCCAGCAGCCTCGGGACTAGGAAAGGTGGGGCCAACGTCCTGACTTTC,CASSLGTRKGGANVLTF
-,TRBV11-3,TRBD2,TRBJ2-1,TGTGCCAGCAGCTTATCCATCCCCTGGGTAGCGGGGGCCCATGAGCAGTTCTTC,CASSLSIPWVAGAHEQFF
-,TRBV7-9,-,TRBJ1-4,TGTGCCAGCAGCTATTGGCTGCCCGCAACTAATGAAAAACTGTTTTTT,CASSYWLPATNEKLFF
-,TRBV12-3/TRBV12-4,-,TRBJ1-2,TGTGCCAGCAGTTTTGGGGGGACCGGCTACACCTTC,CASSFGGTGYTF
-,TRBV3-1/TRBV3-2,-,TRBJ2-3,TGTGCCAGCAGCCTAACCGGGACTTCCCCCCAAGATACGCAGTATTTT,CASSLTGTSPQDTQYF